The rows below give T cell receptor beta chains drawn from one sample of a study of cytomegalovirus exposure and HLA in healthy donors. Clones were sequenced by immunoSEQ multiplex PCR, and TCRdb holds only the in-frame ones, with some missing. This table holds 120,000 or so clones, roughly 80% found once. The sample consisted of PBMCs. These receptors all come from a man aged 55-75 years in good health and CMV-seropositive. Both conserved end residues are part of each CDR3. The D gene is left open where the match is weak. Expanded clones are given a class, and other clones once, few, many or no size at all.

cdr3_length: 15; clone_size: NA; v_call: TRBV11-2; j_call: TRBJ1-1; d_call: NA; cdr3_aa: CASSLSGEMNTEAFF; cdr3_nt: TGTGCCAGCAGCTTATCAGGGGAGATGAACACTGAAGCTTTCTTT
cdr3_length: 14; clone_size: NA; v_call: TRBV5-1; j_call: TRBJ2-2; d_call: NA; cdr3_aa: CASSLDSGTGELFF; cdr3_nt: TGCGCCAGCAGCTTGGATTCCGGCACCGGGGAGCTGTTTTTT
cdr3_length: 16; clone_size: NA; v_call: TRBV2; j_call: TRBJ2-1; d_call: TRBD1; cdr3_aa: CASSEWVGTGGEEQFF; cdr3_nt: TGTGCCAGCAGTGAATGGGTTGGGACAGGGGGCGAGGAGCAGTTCTTC
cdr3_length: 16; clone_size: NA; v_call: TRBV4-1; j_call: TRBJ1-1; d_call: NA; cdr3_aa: CASSHPLKSPSTEAFF; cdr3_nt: TGCGCCAGCAGCCACCCCCTGAAGAGCCCAAGCACTGAAGCTTTCTTT
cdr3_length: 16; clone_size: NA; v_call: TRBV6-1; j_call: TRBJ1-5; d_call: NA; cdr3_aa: CASSEAYGYSNQPQHF; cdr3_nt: TGTGCCAGCAGTGAAGCTTACGGTTATAGCAATCAGCCCCAGCATTTT
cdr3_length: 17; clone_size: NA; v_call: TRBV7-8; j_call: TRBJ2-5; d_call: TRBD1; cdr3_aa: CASSLEGNRGHGETQYF; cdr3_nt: TGTGCCAGCAGCTTAGAGGGGAACAGGGGGCATGGAGAGACCCAGTACTTC
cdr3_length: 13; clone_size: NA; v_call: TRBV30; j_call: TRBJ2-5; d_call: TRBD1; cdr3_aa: CAWSRTGGETQYF; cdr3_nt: TGTGCCTGGAGCCGGACAGGGGGGGAGACCCAGTACTTC
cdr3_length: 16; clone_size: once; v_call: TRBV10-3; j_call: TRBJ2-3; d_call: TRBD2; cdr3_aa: CAISPSLAGGTDTQYF; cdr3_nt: TGTGCCATCAGCCCATCCCTAGCGGGTGGCACAGATACGCAGTATTTT
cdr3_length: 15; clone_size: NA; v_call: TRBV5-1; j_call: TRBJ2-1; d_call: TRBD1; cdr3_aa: CASYEGQHSYNEQFF; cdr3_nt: TGCGCCAGCTACGAGGGACAGCACTCCTACAATGAGCAGTTCTTC
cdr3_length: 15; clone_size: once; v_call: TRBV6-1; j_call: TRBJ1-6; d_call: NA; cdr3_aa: CASTTAGPYNSPLHF; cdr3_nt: TGTGCCAGCACGACAGCGGGACCATATAATTCACCCCTCCACTTT
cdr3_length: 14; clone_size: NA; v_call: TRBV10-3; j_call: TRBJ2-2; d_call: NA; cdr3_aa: CAISDPPQDGELFF; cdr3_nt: TGTGCCATCAGTGACCCCCCGCAGGACGGGGAGCTGTTTTTT
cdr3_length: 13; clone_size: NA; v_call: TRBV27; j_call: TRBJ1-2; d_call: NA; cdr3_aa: CASRRTANYGYTF; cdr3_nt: TGTGCCAGCCGTAGGACAGCTAACTATGGCTACACCTTC
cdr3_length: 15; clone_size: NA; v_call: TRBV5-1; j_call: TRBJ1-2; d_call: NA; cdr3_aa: CASSLDLRVNYGYTF; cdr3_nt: TGCGCCAGCAGCTTGGACCTCCGGGTTAACTATGGCTACACCTTC
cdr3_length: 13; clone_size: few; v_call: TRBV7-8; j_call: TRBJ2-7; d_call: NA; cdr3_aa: CASSFGQDYEQYF; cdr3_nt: TGTGCCAGCAGCTTTGGGCAAGACTACGAGCAGTACTTC
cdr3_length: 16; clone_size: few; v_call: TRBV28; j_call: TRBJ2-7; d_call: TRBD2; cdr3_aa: CASRPLWREAVREQYF; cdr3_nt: TGTGCCAGCAGGCCCCTCTGGCGGGAGGCCGTTCGAGAGCAGTACTTC
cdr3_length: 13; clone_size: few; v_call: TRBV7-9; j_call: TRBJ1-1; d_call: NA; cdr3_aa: CASSLGGGTEAFF; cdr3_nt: TGTGCCAGCAGCTTGGGGGGGGGCACTGAAGCTTTCTTT
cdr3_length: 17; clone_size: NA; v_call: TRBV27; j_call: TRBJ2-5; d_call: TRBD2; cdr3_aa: CASSPYSIAGAGETQYF; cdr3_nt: TGTGCCAGCAGTCCATACTCTATAGCGGGGGCGGGGGAGACCCAGTACTTC
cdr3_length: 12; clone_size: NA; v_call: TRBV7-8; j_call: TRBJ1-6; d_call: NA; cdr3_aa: CASSFPNSPLHF; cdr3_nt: TGTGCCAGCAGCTTCCCGAATTCACCCCTCCACTTT
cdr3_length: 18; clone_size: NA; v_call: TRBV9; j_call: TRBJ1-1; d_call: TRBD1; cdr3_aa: CASSVDPGQGARSTEAFF; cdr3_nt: TGTGCCAGCAGCGTAGATCCGGGGCAGGGGGCGCGTTCGACTGAAGCTTTCTTT
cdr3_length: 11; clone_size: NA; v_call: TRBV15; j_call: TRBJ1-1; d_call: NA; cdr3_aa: CATAGNTEAFF; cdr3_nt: TGTGCCACCGCGGGGAACACTGAAGCTTTCTTT
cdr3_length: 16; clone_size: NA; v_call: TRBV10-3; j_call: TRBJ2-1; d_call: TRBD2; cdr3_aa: CAISVEGLASFNEQFF; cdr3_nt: TGTGCCATCAGTGTGGAGGGACTAGCGAGTTTCAATGAGCAGTTCTTC
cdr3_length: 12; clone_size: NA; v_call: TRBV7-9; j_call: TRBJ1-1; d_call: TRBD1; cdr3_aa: CASSYGQGGAFF; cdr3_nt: TGTGCCAGCAGCTACGGACAGGGGGGTGCTTTCTTT
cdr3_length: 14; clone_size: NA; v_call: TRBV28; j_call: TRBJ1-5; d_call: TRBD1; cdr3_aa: CASSRRQGNQPQHF; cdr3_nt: TGTGCCAGCAGCCGCCGACAGGGGAATCAGCCCCAGCATTTT
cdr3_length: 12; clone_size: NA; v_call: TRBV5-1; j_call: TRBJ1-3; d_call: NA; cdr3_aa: CASQDRRNTIYF; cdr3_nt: TGCGCCAGCCAGGACAGAAGAAACACCATATATTTT
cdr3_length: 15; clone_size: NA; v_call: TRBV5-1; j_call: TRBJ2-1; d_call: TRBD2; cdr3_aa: CASSLVSGGIYEQFF; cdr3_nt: TGCGCCAGCAGCTTGGTCTCGGGGGGGATTTATGAGCAGTTCTTC
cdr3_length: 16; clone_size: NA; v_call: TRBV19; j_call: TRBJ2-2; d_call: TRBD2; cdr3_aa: CASSYGGSGSTGELFF; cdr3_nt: TGTGCCAGTAGCTACGGGGGTAGCGGGAGCACCGGGGAGCTGTTTTTT
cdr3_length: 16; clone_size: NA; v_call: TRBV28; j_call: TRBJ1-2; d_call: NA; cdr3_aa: CASSLSPSGQGYGYTF; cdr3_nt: TGTGCCAGCAGTTTATCCCCCTCAGGGCAGGGCTATGGCTACACCTTC
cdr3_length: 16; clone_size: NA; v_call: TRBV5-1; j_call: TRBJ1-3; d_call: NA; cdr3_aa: CASSLAGDGTGNTIYF; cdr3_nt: TGCGCCAGCAGCTTGGCCGGGGATGGTACTGGAAACACCATATATTTT
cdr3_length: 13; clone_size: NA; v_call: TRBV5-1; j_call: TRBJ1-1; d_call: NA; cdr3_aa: CASRNQSRTEAFF; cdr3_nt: TGCGCCAGCAGAAATCAGTCTAGGACTGAAGCTTTCTTT
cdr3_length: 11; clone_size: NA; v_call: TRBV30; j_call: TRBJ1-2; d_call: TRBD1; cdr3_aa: CAWNYRGHYTF; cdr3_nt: TGTGCCTGGAACTACAGGGGCCACTACACCTTC
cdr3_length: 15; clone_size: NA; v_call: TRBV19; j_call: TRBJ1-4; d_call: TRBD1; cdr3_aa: CASNIQGKGAEKLFF; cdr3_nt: TGTGCCAGTAACATCCAGGGAAAGGGGGCTGAAAAACTGTTTTTT
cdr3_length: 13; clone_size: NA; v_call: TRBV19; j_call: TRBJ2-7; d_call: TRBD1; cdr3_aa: CASGDRGSYEQYF; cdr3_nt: TGTGCCAGTGGGGACAGGGGATCCTACGAGCAGTACTTC
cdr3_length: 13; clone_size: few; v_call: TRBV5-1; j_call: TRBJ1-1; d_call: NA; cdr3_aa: CASSLQENTEAFF; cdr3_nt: TGCGCCAGCAGCTTGCAGGAGAACACTGAAGCTTTCTTT
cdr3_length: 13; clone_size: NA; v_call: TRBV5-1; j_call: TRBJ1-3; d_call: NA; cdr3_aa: CASSGSSGNTIYF; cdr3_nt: TGCGCCAGCAGCGGGAGCTCTGGAAACACCATATATTTT
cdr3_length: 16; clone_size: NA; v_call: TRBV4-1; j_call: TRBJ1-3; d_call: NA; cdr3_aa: CASSHNTGSSGNTIYF; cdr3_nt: TGCGCCAGCAGCCATAATACAGGGAGCTCTGGAAACACCATATATTTT
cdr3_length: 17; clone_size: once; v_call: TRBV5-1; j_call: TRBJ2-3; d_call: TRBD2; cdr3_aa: CASSLGVTAGGTDTQYF; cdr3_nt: TGCGCCAGCAGCTTGGGAGTGACGGCGGGGGGCACAGATACGCAGTATTTT
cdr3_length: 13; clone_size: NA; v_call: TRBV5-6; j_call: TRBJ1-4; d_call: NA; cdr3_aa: CASSPFTGEKLFF; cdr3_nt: TGTGCCAGCAGCCCCTTCACCGGTGAAAAACTGTTTTTT
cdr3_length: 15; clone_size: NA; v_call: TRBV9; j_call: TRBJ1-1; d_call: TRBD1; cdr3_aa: CASSAYRGGSTEAFF; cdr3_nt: TGTGCCAGCAGCGCATACAGGGGAGGTAGCACTGAAGCTTTCTTT
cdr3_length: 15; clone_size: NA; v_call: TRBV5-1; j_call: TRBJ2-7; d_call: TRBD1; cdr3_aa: CASSLDLGQAYEQYF; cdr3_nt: TGCGCCAGCAGCTTGGACCTAGGACAGGCCTACGAGCAGTACTTC
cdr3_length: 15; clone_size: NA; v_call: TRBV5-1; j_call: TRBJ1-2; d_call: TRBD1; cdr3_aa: CASSLGGQGNYGYTF; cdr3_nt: TGCGCCAGCAGCTTGGGAGGACAGGGTAACTATGGCTACACCTTC
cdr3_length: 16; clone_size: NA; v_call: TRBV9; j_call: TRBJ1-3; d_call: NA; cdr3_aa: CASSVGGGGTGNTIYF; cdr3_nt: TGTGCCAGCAGCGTAGGGGGAGGCGGTACTGGAAACACCATATATTTT
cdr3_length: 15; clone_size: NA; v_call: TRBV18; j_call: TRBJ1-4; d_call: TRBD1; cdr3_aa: CASSLWTGEGEKLFF; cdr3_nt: TGTGCCAGCTCACTCTGGACAGGGGAGGGTGAAAAACTGTTTTTT
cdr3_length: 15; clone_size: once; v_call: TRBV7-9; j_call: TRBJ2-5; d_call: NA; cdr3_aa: CASSLGGDRQETQYF; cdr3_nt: TGTGCCAGCAGCTTAGGGGGGGACAGACAAGAGACCCAGTACTTC
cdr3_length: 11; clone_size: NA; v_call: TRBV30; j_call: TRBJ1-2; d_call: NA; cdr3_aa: CAWRSVGGYTF; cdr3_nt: TGTGCCTGGAGAAGCGTAGGTGGCTACACCTTC
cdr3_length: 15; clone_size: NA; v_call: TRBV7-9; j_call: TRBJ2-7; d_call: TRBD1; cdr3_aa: CASSRWDRNLVEQYF; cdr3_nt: TGTGCCAGCAGCCGATGGGACAGGAATTTAGTCGAGCAGTACTTC
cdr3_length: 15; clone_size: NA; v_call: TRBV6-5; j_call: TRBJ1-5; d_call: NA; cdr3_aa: CASSYLSKGNQPQHF; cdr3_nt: TGTGCCAGCAGTTACTTGAGCAAAGGCAATCAGCCCCAGCATTTT
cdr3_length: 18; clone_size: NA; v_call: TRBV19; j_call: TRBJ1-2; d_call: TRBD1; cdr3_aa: CASSPYTGTGLLISGYTF; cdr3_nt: TGTGCCAGTAGTCCTTACACCGGGACAGGGCTTTTAATATCCGGCTACACCTTC
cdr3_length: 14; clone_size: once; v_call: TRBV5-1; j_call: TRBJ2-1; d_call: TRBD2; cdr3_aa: CASSAIAGVNEQFF; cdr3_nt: TGCGCCAGCAGCGCGATAGCGGGAGTAAATGAGCAGTTCTTC
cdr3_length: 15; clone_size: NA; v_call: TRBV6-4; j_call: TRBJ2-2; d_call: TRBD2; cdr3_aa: CASSILAESTGELFF; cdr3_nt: TGTGCCAGCAGCATACTAGCGGAGAGTACCGGGGAGCTGTTTTTT
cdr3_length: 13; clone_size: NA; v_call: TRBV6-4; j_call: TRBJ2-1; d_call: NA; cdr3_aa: CASSDGDYNEQFF; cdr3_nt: TGTGCCAGCAGTGACGGAGACTACAATGAGCAGTTCTTC
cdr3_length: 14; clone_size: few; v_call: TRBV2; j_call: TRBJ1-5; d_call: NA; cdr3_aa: CASSDYGGNQPQHF; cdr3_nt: TGTGCCAGCAGTGATTACGGGGGAAATCAGCCCCAGCATTTT
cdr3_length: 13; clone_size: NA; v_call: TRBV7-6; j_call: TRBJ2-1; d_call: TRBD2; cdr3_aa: CASSLQGGNEQFF; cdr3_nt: TGTGCCAGCAGCTTACAGGGAGGGAATGAGCAGTTCTTC
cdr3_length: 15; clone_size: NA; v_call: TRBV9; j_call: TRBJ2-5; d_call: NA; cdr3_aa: CASSVAREAWETQYF; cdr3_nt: TGTGCCAGCAGCGTAGCTCGAGAGGCTTGGGAGACCCAGTACTTC
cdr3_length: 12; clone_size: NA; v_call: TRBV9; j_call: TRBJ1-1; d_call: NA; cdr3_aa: CASREGFTEAFF; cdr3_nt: TGTGCCAGCAGGGAGGGATTCACTGAAGCTTTCTTT
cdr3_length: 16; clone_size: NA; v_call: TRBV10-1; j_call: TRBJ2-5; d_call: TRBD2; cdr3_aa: CASSDGSGGYVETQYF; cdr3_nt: TGCGCCAGCAGTGATGGTAGCGGGGGGTACGTCGAGACCCAGTACTTC
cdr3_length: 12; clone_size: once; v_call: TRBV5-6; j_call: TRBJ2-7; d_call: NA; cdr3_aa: CASSPNPGEQYF; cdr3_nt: TGTGCCAGCAGCCCAAACCCAGGCGAGCAGTACTTC
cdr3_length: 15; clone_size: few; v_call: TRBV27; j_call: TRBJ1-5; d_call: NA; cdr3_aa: CASSWQGYSNQPQHF; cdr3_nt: TGTGCCAGCAGTTGGCAGGGTTATAGCAATCAGCCCCAGCATTTT